Shown below are 13 T cell receptor beta chains from a single sample sequenced in a study of prognosis after radiotherapy for stage I lung cancer. Genomic DNA was the source, and TCR beta CDR3 was amplified from it by two-round multiplex PCR. Gene-specific TRBV and TRBJ primers were used in PCR round one. TCRdb re-called the multiplex PCR reads through MiXCR, storing one row per CDR3 protein. The sample contains more than 15,000 distinct CDR3 sequences, around 40% of which appear only once. Specimen: PBMCs, collected before or after stereotactic body radiation therapy (not recorded which). These receptors came from a donor at least 50 years old with non-small cell lung cancer.

This clonotype was seen ten or more times. The chain has TRBV19 and TRBJ1-5; D possibly corresponds to TRBD1 (5 bases). Germline V gene data show CDR1 as LNHDA and CDR2 as SQIVND (reference sequence). Trimming removed 5 bases from V and 4 bases from J, with 9 bases in between. This CDR3 region has 13 residues. The CDR3 loop reads CASSGDGNQPQHF. The CDR3 DNA sequence: TGTGCCAGTAGTGGGGACGGGAATCAGCCCCAGCATTTT.

CDR3 coding DNA: TGTGCCAGCAGCTCGAGTCCAGGCAATGAGCAGTTCTTC. Translating it yields CASSSSPGNEQFF. This chain links TRBV5-5 with TRBJ2-1, with no clear D. The length of the CDR3 is 13 residues. The V end lost 3 bases, the J end lost 6 bases, and 10 bases lay between the germline ends. Germline CDR1 SGHKS, CDR2 YYEKEE (reference sequence).

This clonotype has ten or more counts. One junction end disagrees with the germline gene, perhaps due to a read error. The rearrangement links TRBV14 to TRBJ2-1, with TRBD1 matching over 7 bases. CDR1 SGHDN and CDR2 FVKESK come from the germline V gene. The CDR3 is 13 amino acids. In DNA, the CDR3 is TGTGCCAGCAGCCAAGAGAAAAGGGGGCGTCGGGTCTTC. Protein product: CASSQEKRGRRVF.

This clonotype was counted a few times. A much larger clone is a single base away; this may be a read error. This chain links TRBV10-3 with TRBJ2-2, with D tentatively TRBD2 (6 bases). Germline-derived CDR1 and CDR2 are ENHRY and SYGVKD. The CDR3 extends over 14 amino acids. The CDR3 region is CAIIESGVTGELFF. The DNA of the CDR3 is TGTGCCATCATTGAGTCGGGGGTAACCGGGGAGCTGTTTTTT.

Only one count was recorded for this clonotype. V gene TRBV5-1 combines with J gene TRBJ2-3; D remains unclear. This CDR3 contains 14 residues. The V end lost 5 bases, the J end lost 0 bases, and 10 bases lay between the germline ends. The germline CDR1 and CDR2 sequences are SGHRS and YFSETQ. CDR3 sequence: CASREATSTDTQYF. The DNA of the CDR3 is TGCGCCAGCAGAGAGGCGACTAGCACAGATACGCAGTATTTT.

The table lists this clonotype with many counts. The chain links TRBV5-1 to TRBJ2-5, with 9 positions matching TRBD1. The germline V gene has CDR1 SGHRS and CDR2 YFSETQ. J gave up 2 bases and V 2 bases, and 16 bases lay outside the gene matches. CDR3 length: 19 amino acids. This chain's CDR3 is CASSFVRGEGTGIQETQYF. The DNA for the CDR3 is TGCGCCAGCAGCTTCGTGAGAGGGGAGGGGACAGGGATACAAGAGACCCAGTACTTC.

With respect to this clonotype: A far larger clone is a single base away, which makes a read error likely. V usage is TRBV6-5 and J usage is TRBJ1-3, with D possibly being TRBD1 (5 bases). The CDR3 is made up of 14 amino acids. Germline values: CDR1 MNHEY, CDR2 SVGAGI. CDR3 in amino acids: CASRPQGSGDTIYF. The DNA of the CDR3 is TGTGCCAGCAGACCCCAGGGCTCTGGAGACACCATATATTTT.

There are many counts of this clonotype. V is TRBV29-1 and J is TRBJ1-2; 8 bases are shared with TRBD1. Germline V lookup: CDR1 SQVTM, CDR2 ANQGSEA. The CDR3 totals 12 residues. V trimming: 7 bases; J trimming: 6 bases; junction bases outside the gene matches: 7. The CDR3 sequence is CSAKTQGDGYTF. The CDR3 DNA reads TGCAGCGCCAAAACACAGGGGGATGGCTACACCTTC.

This clonotype has a count of ten or more. The V and J genes are TRBV4-3 and TRBJ2-6, with unresolved D. The CDR3 spans 16 residues. The germline CDR1 and CDR2 sequences are LGHNA and YSLEER. V dropped 0 bases and J dropped 0 bases, with 6 bases sitting between them. The chain's CDR3 is CASSQEPSSGANVLTF. Written as DNA, the CDR3 is TGCGCCAGCAGCCAAGAACCCAGCTCTGGGGCCAACGTCCTGACTTTC.

Note on this clonotype: Since a much larger clone is just one base distant, this may be a read error. The gene calls are TRBV6-1 and TRBJ1-1; 9 bases match TRBD1. V lost 5 bases and J lost 1; bases outside the gene matches: 23. The germline V gene encodes CDR1 MNHNS and CDR2 SASEGT. This CDR3 has 21 amino acids. This chain's CDR3 is CASSTRPGQGLGTRTNTEAFF. DNA of the CDR3: TGTGCCAGCAGTACCCGTCCGGGACAGGGCCTTGGAACTCGCACGAACACTGAAGCTTTCTTT.

The chain combines TRBV7-3 with TRBJ2-2; the D is unclear. The CDR3 is 14 amino acids. CDR1 is SGHTA, CDR2 FQGTGA, per germline. Trimming pared 5 bases from V and 2 bases from J, leaving 9 bases between. CDR3 DNA: TGTGCCAGCAGCCTGGGAACAAACACCGGGGAGCTGTTTTTT. Residues: CASSLGTNTGELFF.

This clonotype counts as medium-sized (0.01 to 0.1%). J is TRBJ2-7 and V is TRBV11-2; D is uncertain. CDR3 length: 13 residues. The germline CDR1 and CDR2 sequences are SGHAT and FQNNGV. Trimming took off 5 bases at V and 5 bases at J, with 13 bases between the two ends. As DNA, the CDR3 is TGTGCCAGCAGCCTCTGGACGGGCGACGAGCAGTACTTC. Translating it yields CASSLWTGDEQYF.

The table lists this clonotype with many counts. The chain links TRBV20-1 to TRBJ1-5; maybe TRBD1 (5 bases). This CDR3 comprises 14 residues. Deletions cut 3 bases from V and 4 bases from J, with 13 bases between. Germline loops: CDR1 DFQATT, CDR2 SNEGSKA (reference sequence). In nucleotides, the CDR3 is TGCAGTGCTAGGCCACCGGGACTAAATCAGCCCCAGCATTTT. Its translation: CSARPPGLNQPQHF.